These 6 T cell receptor beta chains originate from one sample sequenced in a study of cytomegalovirus exposure and HLA in healthy donors. 13 Jbeta primers and 60 Vbeta primers were used for the PCR. The protocol was immunoSEQ multiplex PCR, while the TCRdb copy is restricted to in-frame clones and leaves out a portion. Among around 120,000 clones, roughly 80% were seen once, and the ten largest hold approximately 1.2%. The sequenced material came from PBMCs. Receptor source: a boy aged 5-17 years in good health and CMV-seronegative.

The rearrangement links TRBV5-4 to TRBJ1-2, with TRBD1 identical over 7 bases. CDR1 and CDR2 (germline): SGHNT, YYREEE (reference sequence). Unmatched junction bases numbered 4, after V lost 3 bases and J lost 8 bases. The CDR3 extends over 12 amino acids. The CDR3 DNA sequence: TGTGCCAGCAGCTCCACAGGGGACGGCTACACCTTC. Its protein is CASSSTGDGYTF.

Comment on this clone: An end of the junction differs from the germline gene, which may be a read error. This sequence joins TRBV7-9 and TRBJ2-7, with D possibly matching TRBD2 (5 bases). CDR3 length: 14 amino acids. CDR1 is SEHNR and CDR2 is FQNEAQ in the germline V gene (reference sequence). CDR3 residues: CSSSPREPAYEQYF. The DNA of the CDR3 is TGTTCCAGCAGCCCTAGGGAGCCCGCCTACGAGCAGTACTTC.

The chain combines TRBV4-1 with TRBJ1-5; possibly TRBD1 for D (6 bases). The length of the CDR3 is 18 residues. Deletions cut 0 bases from V and 3 bases from J, with 18 bases between. Germline values: CDR1 MGHRA, CDR2 YSYEKL. CDR3 amino acids: CASSQEWGGRAYNQPQHF. CDR3 nucleotides: TGCGCCAGCAGCCAAGAATGGGGGGGCAGGGCCTACAATCAGCCCCAGCATTTT.

The table lists this clone with a few counts. The chain uses TRBV7-6 and TRBJ2-5; D remains ambiguous. V was shortened by 6 bases and J by 5 bases, with 16 bases between the two germline ends. The germline V gene has CDR1 SGHVS and CDR2 FNYEAQ. This CDR3 has 14 amino acids. CDR3 nucleotides: TGTGCCAGCAGGCTTGGGTCAGGCATGGAGACCCAGTACTTC. This encodes CASRLGSGMETQYF.

This clone was counted a single time. This rearrangement joins TRBV9 to TRBJ2-5; 9 bases are a match to TRBD2. Germline values: CDR1 SGDLS, CDR2 YYNGEE. J lost 2 bases, V lost 0 bases, and 11 bases had no gene match. This CDR3 has 18 residues. The chain's CDR3 is CASSVGDALAGSQETQYF. CDR3 coding DNA: TGTGCCAGCAGCGTAGGTGATGCCCTAGCGGGGTCACAAGAGACCCAGTACTTC.

V gene TRBV7-8 combines with J gene TRBJ1-5, with D unresolved. The CDR3 is 12 amino acids. V was pared by 10 bases and J by 4 bases, with 11 bases between. Germline assignment: CDR1 SGHVS and CDR2 FQNEAQ. The CDR3 coding sequence is TGTGCCACATCGAGGCCAAATCAGCCCCAGCATTTT. Amino acids: CATSRPNQPQHF. The full variable domain, with the rest looked up from reference TRBV7-8 and TRBJ1-5, is GAGVSQSPRYKVAKRGQDVALRCDPISGHVSLFWYQQALGQGPEFLTYFQNEAQLDKSGLPSDRFFAERPEGSVSTLKIQRTQQEDSAVYLCATSRPNQPQHFGDGTRLSIL.